The rows below give T cell receptor beta chains drawn from one sample of a study of blood T cell repertoires in COVID-19. TCRdb's copy holds only in-frame clones and misses some; the assay was immunoSEQ multiplex PCR. Here the sample spans approximately 100,000 clones, roughly 82% being singletons. Material for sequencing was peripheral blood. The source of these receptors is a man in his sixties with acute or convalescent COVID-19. CDR3s include the opening cysteine and the closing phenylalanine or tryptophan.

v_call	j_call	cdr3_aa
TRBV5-1	TRBJ1-1	CASSRKGQENTEAFF
TRBV7-7	TRBJ1-1	CASSLAGEAEAFF
TRBV6-5	TRBJ2-1	CASTRDRGKFNEQFF
TRBV5-1	TRBJ2-1	CASSLASGGFDEQFF
TRBV5-1	TRBJ2-1	CASNTQYNEQFF
TRBV19	TRBJ2-1	CASSMLDRGHNEQFF
TRBV4-1	TRBJ2-5	CASSQEHLQGGLMTQYF
TRBV2	TRBJ1-2	CASSDSQGLTYGYTF
TRBV11-2	TRBJ1-2	CASSLGQTNYGYTF
TRBV9	TRBJ1-6	CASSVAPGAKNSPLHF
TRBV28	TRBJ2-4	CASSLWSGQGKNIQYF
TRBV6-1	TRBJ1-2	CASSEAYPGPGYTF
TRBV18	TRBJ2-2	CASSTQTRTGELFF
TRBV2	TRBJ2-3	CASSGAAGLSTDTQYF
TRBV5-4	TRBJ2-3	CASSLVSGGASDTQYF
TRBV28	TRBJ1-2	CASSLSGQGRSYLYGYTF
TRBV24-1	TRBJ1-2	CATSDFRGGGYTF
TRBV2	TRBJ1-2	CATRDRGNYGYTF
TRBV2	TRBJ2-6	CASLSSPRQGTAEANVLTF
TRBV7-2	TRBJ1-2	CASSLASENYGYTF
TRBV6-6	TRBJ1-1	CASSGLMNTEAFF
TRBV4-2	TRBJ1-1	CASSQGARSMLYTEAFF
TRBV7-2	TRBJ2-1	CASSLRTGENEQFF
TRBV2	TRBJ1-3	CASSESGGSGNTIYF
TRBV6-5	TRBJ1-3	CASSLGTGLSGNTIYF
TRBV6-2/TRBV6-3	TRBJ1-5	CASSYPQGYNQPQHF
TRBV7-8	TRBJ2-7	CASSLGASGVSYEQYF
TRBV5-1	TRBJ2-1	CASSLKGQGNLEEQFF
TRBV2	TRBJ1-5	CASSGTGARPQHF
TRBV7-9	TRBJ2-3	CASSFPAGEGRDTQYF
TRBV2	TRBJ1-3	CASTPIAGAGNTIYF